Following are 6 T cell receptor beta chains from one sample sequenced in a study of blood T cell repertoires in COVID-19. Profiling relied on immunoSEQ multiplex PCR, and the TCRdb table lists in-frame clones only, not all of them. This sample carries roughly 400,000 clones, around nine tenths of them seen once, and the ten largest clones take approximately 1.3%. Sequencing input: PBMCs or T cells enriched from blood (not recorded which). The receptors here all came from a woman between 18 and 30 years old who had been exposed to COVID-19.

The chain recombines TRBV7-2 with TRBJ2-7, with a tentative D call TRBD2 (6 bases). Looked up from germline, CDR1 is SGHTA and CDR2 is FQGNSA. V was pared by 7 bases and J by 0 bases, with 22 bases between. The CDR3 contains 17 residues. The CDR3 DNA reads as TGTGCCAGCACCACACCCGTGGGTGGGAGGAGCTCCTACGAGCAGTACTTC. This gives the protein CASTTPVGGRSSYEQYF.

J is TRBJ2-2 and V is TRBV6-5; D not resolved. This CDR3 has 15 residues. The germline V gene has CDR1 MNHEY and CDR2 SVGAGI. V lost 4 bases to trimming and J lost 4 bases, with 13 bases between them. The CDR3, as DNA: TGTGCCAGCAGTTTAACGTTTGAGCCCACCGGGGAGCTGTTTTTT. It codes for CASSLTFEPTGELFF.

This rearrangement joins TRBV27 to TRBJ2-7; TRBD1 is a possible D gene (5 bases). Looked up from germline, CDR1 is MNHEY and CDR2 is SMNVEV (reference sequence). The germline V and J ends were trimmed by 2 bases and 3 bases, with 5 bases remaining between them. The CDR3 has 12 amino acids. CDR3 nucleotides: TGTGCCAGCAGTTTAACAGGCTACGAGCAGTACTTC. It encodes CASSLTGYEQYF.

This chain links TRBV27 with TRBJ1-5; TRBD1 is a possible D gene (6 bases). The V gene lost 0 bases and the J gene lost 6 bases, with 15 bases spanning the gap. The CDR3 runs 16 residues. Germline V gene data show CDR1 as MNHEY and CDR2 as SMNVEV (reference sequence). The CDR3 reads CASSLSASPRGQPQHF. Here the CDR3 DNA reads TGTGCCAGCAGTTTATCAGCCAGCCCCAGGGGTCAGCCCCAGCATTTT.

The rearrangement links TRBV5-1 to TRBJ1-4; TRBD1 might be the D (5 bases). The CDR3 extends over 17 amino acids. Trimming took off 3 bases at V and 0 bases at J, with 15 bases between the two ends. CDR1 is SGHRS and CDR2 is YFSETQ in the germline V gene. The CDR3 sequence: CASSWDRQTATNEKLFF. The CDR3 DNA is TGCGCCAGCAGCTGGGATAGACAGACAGCAACTAATGAAAAACTGTTTTTT.

This clone was found a few times. The chain combines TRBV7-9 with TRBJ2-7; unclear D gene. CDR1 is SEHNR, CDR2 FQNEAQ, per germline (reference sequence). Trimming stripped 0 bases from V and 5 bases from J, with 8 bases between. There are 13 residues in the CDR3. The CDR3 here is CASSLAARNEQYF. Here the CDR3 DNA reads TGTGCCAGCAGCTTAGCAGCACGCAACGAGCAGTACTTC.